The sequence of this T cell receptor (beta chain) was determined in a study of T cells in narcolepsy. Looking at the study overall: Patients with NT1 or NT2 and healthy control donors were enrolled.

In its sample, this clone is large. The sample holds other DNA sequences that translate to the same CDR3. J lost 1 base, V lost 2 bases, and 1 base had no gene match. Germline CDR1 SNHLY, CDR2 FYNNEI. This CDR3 comprises 14 residues. Assay: immunoSEQ multiplex PCR; the TCRdb copy retains only in-frame clones and omits some. This sample has about 10,000 clones; roughly 65% occur once, and the top ten carry 22%. V gene TRBV2 combines with J gene TRBJ2-7, with TRBD1 matching over 8 bases. Sequenced: CD45RA- memory CD8+ T cells from PBMCs. The clonotype was recovered from a human donor with narcolepsy. Here the CDR3 reads CASSEQGASYEQYF. In DNA form, the CDR3 reads TGTGCCAGCAGTGAACAGGGGGCTTCCTACGAGCAGTACTTC.